These 2 T cell receptor beta chains were sequenced from one sample in a study of shared clonotypes between healthy human individuals. Sequencing used immunoSEQ multiplex PCR; TCRdb keeps in-frame clones, though not all of them. Altogether over a million clones are present, about 96% being singletons, with the ten largest covering 1.2%. Sequenced input: naive CD4+ T cells sorted from blood. Subset here: CD45RA+ positively selected. These receptors originate from a young man in good health.

The chain has TRBV18 and TRBJ1-2; possible D gene TRBD1, 6 bases. The CDR3 consists of 16 residues. The germline V gene encodes CDR1 KGHSH and CDR2 LQKENI. The ends were cut back, 2 bases at V and 0 bases at J, with 13 bases in the middle. CDR3 sequence (DNA): TGTGCCAGCTCACCAGGGGGCGCGTTTTCTAACTATGGCTACACCTTC. Translation gives CASSPGGAFSNYGYTF.

The chain uses TRBV28 and TRBJ1-5; 7 positions agree with TRBD1. J was trimmed by 0 bases and V by 1 base; bases with no gene match: 15. CDR3 length equals 20 residues. CDR1 is MDHEN and CDR2 is SYDVKM in the germline V gene. In DNA, the CDR3 is TGTGCCAGCAGTTTATTGGGACAGCCGGTAACTACTATTAGCAATCAGCCCCAGCATTTT. Translating it yields CASSLLGQPVTTISNQPQHF.